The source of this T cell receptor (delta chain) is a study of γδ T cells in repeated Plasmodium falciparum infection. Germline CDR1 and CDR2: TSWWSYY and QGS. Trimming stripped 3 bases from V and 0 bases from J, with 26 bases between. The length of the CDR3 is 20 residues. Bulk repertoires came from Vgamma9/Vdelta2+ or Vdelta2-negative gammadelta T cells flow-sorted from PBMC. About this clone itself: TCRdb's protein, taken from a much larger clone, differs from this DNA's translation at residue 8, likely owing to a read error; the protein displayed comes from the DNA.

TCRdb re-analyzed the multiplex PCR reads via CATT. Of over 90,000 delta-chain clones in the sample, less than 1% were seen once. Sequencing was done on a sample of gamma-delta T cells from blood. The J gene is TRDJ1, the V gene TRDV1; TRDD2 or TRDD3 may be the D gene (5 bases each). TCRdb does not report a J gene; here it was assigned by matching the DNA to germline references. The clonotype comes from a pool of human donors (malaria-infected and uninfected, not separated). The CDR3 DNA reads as TGTGCTCTTGGGGACGGCTCCCTCCAAGCCTACTGGCTCTACACCGATAAACTCATCTTT. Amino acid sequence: CALGDGSLQAYWLYTDKLIF.